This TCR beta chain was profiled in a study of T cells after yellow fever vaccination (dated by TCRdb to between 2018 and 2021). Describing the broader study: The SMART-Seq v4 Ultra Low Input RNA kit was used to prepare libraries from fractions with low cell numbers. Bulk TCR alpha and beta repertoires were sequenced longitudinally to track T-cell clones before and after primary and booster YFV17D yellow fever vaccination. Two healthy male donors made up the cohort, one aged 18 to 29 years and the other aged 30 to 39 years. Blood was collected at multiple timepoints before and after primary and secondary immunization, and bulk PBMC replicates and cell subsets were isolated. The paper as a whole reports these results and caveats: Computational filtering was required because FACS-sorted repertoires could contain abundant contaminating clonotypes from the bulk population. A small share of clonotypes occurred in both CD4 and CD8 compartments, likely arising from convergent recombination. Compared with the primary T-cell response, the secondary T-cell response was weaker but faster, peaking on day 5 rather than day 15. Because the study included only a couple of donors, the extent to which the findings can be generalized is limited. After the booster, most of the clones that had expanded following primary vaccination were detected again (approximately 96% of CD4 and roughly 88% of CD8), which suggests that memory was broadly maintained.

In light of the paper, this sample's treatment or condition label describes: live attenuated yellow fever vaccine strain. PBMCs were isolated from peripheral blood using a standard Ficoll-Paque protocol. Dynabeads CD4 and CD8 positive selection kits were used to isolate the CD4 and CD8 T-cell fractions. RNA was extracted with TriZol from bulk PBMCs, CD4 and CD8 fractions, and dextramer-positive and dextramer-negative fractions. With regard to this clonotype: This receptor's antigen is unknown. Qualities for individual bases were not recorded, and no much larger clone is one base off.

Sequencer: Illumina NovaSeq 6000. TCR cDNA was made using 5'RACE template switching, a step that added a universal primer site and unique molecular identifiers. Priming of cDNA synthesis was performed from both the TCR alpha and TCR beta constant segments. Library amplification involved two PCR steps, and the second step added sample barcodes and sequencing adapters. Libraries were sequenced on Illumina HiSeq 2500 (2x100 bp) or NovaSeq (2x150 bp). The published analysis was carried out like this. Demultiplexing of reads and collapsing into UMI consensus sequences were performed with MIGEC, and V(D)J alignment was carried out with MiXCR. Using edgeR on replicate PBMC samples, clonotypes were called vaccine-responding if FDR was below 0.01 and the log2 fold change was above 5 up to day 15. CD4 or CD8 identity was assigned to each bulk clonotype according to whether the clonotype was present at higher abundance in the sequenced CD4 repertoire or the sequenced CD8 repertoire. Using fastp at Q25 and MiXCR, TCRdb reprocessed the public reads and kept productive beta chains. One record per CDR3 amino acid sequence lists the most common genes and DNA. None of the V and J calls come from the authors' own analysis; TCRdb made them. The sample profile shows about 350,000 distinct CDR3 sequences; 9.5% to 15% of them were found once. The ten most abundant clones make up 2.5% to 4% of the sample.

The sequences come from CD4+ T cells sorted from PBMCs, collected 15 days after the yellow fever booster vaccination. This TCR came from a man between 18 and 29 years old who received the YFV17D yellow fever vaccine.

The DNA sequence is as follows: TGTGCCATCAGAATAAGCGGGGGGGCCCCCCCCAATGAGCAGTTCTTC. This encodes CAIRISGGAPPNEQFF. The V and J genes are TRBV10-3 and TRBJ2-1; TRBD2 lines up with 10 middle nucleotides. The CDR3 sequence holds 16 residues, the cysteine and phenylalanine included. CDR3 DNA is the only sequence kept; it has 48 bases, read in frame from the first base. Per the germline V gene, ENHRY is the CDR1 and SYGVKD is the CDR2. After removal of 6 bases from V and 6 bases from J, the junction retains 11 bases not matched to a gene.